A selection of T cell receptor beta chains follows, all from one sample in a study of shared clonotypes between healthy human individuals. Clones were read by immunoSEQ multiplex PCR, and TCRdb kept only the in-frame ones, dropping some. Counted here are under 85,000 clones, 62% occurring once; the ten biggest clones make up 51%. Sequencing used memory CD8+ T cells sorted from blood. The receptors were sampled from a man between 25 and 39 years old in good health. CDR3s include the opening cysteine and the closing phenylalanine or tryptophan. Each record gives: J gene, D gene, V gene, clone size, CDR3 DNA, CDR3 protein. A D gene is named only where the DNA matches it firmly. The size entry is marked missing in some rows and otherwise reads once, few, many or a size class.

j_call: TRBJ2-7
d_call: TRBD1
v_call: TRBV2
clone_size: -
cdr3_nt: TGTGCCACAGATACAGGGGGCCCGTTCACCTACGAGCAGTACTTC
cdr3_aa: CATDTGGPFTYEQYF

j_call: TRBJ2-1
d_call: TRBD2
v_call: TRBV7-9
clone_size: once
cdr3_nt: TGTGCCAGCAGCTCGGGACTAGCGGGCGTGGGCTACAATGAGCAGTTCTTC
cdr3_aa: CASSSGLAGVGYNEQFF

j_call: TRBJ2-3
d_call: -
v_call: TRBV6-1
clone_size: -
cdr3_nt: TGTGCCAGCAGCGTGGGTCGGGGGGCGGCAGATACGCAGTATTTT
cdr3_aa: CASSVGRGAADTQYF

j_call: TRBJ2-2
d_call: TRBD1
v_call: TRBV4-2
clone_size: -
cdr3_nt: TGTGCCAGCAGGGGAGACAGGGAAGTCGGGGAGCTGTTTTTT
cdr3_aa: CASRGDREVGELFF

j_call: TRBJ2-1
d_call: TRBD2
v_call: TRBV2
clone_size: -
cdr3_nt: TGTGCCAGCAGTGTTATAAGCGGGAGAGGCAAGTCCTACAATGAGCAGTTCTTC
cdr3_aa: CASSVISGRGKSYNEQFF

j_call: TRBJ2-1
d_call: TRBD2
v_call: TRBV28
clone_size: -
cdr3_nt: TGTGCCAGCAGTTCCCATCCTGGGACTAGCGGGAGGTGGGACAATGAGCAGTTCTTC
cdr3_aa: CASSSHPGTSGRWDNEQFF

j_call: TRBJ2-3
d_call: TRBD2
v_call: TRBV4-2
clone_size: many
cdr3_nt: TGTGCCAGCAGCCAGACTAACCTAGCGGGAGATGCAGATACGCAGTATTTT
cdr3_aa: CASSQTNLAGDADTQYF

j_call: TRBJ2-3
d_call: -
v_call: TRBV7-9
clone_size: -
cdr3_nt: TGTGCCAGCAGCTTAACAGGGGAGGCGGATACGCAGTATTTT
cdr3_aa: CASSLTGEADTQYF

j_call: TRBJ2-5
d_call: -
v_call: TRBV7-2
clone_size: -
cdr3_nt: TGTGCCAGCAGCTTTATGGGCGGACAAGAGACCCAGTACTTC
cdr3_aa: CASSFMGGQETQYF

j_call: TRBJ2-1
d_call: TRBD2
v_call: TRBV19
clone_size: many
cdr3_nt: TGTGCCAGTAGTATAGGGACTAGCGGGAGCAATGAGCAGTTCTTC
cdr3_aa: CASSIGTSGSNEQFF

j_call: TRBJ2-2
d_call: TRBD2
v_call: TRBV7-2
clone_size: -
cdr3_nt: TGTGCCAGCAGCTTTCAAACTAGCGGTAACACCGGGGAGCTGTTTTTT
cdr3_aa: CASSFQTSGNTGELFF

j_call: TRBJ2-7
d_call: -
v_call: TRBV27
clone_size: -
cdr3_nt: TGTGCCAGCACCTCCAGTGTGGGTTCGGGCGAGCAGTACTTC
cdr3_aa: CASTSSVGSGEQYF

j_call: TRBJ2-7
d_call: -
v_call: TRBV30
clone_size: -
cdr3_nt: TGTGCCTCGACTGTGGCCTACGAGCAGTACTTC
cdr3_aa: CASTVAYEQYF

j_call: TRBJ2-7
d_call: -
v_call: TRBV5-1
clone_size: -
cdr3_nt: TGCGCCAGCAGCTTGAGGGGGGATTACGAGCAGTACTTC
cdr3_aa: CASSLRGDYEQYF

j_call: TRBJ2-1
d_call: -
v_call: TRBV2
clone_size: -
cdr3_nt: TGTGCCAGCAGTCTAATTACCTACAATGAGCAGTTCTTC
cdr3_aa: CASSLITYNEQFF

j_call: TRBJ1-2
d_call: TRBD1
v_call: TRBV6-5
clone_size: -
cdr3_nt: TGTGCCATCCGAACGAACAGGGGACATGGCTACACCTTC
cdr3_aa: CAIRTNRGHGYTF

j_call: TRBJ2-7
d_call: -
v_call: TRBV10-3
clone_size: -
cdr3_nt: TGTGCCATCAGTGAAAGAGAGTACGAGCAGTACTTC
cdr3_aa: CAISEREYEQYF

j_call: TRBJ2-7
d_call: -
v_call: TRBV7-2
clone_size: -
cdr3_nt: TGTGCCAGCAGCGTCCGGGACTGGGGCTTCGAGCAGTACTTC
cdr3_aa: CASSVRDWGFEQYF

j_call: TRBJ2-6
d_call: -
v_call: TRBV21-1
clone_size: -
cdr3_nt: TGTGCCAGCAGCAAAGCGCGCGGGGTCTGGGCCAACGTCCTGACTTTC
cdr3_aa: CASSKARGVWANVLTF

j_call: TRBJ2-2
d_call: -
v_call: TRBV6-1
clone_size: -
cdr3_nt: TGTGCCGGATCAGGGTTACCCGGGGAGCTGTTTTTT
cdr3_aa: CAGSGLPGELFF

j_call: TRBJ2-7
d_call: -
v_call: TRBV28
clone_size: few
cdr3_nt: TGTGCCAGCAGGGACACCGACTACGAGCAGTACTTC
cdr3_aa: CASRDTDYEQYF

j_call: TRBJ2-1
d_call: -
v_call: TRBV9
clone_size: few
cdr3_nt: TGTGCCAGCAGCGTAGAGGGTAGCGTTTCCTACAATGAGCAGTTCTTC
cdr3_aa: CASSVEGSVSYNEQFF

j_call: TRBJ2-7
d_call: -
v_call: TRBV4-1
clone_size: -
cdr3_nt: TGCGCCAGCAGCCAAGAGGGGATGGGCAGTCTCGAGCAGTACTTC
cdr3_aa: CASSQEGMGSLEQYF

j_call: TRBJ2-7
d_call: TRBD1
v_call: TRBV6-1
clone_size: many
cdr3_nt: TGTGCCAGCAGCGACAGGGGGGGACCCTACGAGCAGTACTTC
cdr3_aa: CASSDRGGPYEQYF

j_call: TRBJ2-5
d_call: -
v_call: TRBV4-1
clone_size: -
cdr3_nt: TGCGCCAGCAGCCAAGCGGCCGGGAGCCAAGAGACCCAGTACTTC
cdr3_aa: CASSQAAGSQETQYF

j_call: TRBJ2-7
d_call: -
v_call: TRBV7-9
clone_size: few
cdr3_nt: TGTGCCAGCAGCCCGAGAGCTAGTGCCGGAGAATACGAGCAGTACTTC
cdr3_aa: CASSPRASAGEYEQYF

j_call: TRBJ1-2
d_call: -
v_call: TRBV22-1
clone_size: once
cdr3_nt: TGTCCTGGGAGACTCCGCGGAAAGCGAAAGACCTATGGCTACACCTTC
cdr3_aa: CPGRLRGKRKTYGYTF

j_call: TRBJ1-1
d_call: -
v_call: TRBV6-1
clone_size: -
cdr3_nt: TGTGCCAGCAGTGAATCTGTACAGACTCGAGCTTTCTTT
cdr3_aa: CASSESVQTRAFF

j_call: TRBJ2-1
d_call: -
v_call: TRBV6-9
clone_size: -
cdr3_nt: TGTGCCAGCAGTTACCAGTATGAGCAGTTCTTC
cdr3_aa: CASSYQYEQFF

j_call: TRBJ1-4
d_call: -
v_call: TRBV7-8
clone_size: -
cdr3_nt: TGTGCCAGCAGCCCCCTAGGTGGGGGCCTTAATGAAAAACTGTTTTTT
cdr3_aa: CASSPLGGGLNEKLFF

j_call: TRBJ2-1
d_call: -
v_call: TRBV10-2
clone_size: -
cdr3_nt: TGCGCCAGCAGTCACCTAGGGGCTGGGGCCACCCCTTACAATGAGCAGTTCTTC
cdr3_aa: CASSHLGAGATPYNEQFF

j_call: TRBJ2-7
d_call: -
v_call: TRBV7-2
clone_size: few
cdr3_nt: TGTGCCAGTAGAGACAGATACGAGCAGTACTTC
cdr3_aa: CASRDRYEQYF

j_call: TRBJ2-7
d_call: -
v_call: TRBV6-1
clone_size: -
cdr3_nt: TGTGCCAGCAGTGCTGTGTGGGGTAGCTCCTACGAGCAGTACTTC
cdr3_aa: CASSAVWGSSYEQYF

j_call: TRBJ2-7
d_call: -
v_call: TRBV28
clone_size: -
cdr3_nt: TGTGCCAGCAGTTCAATCACTAGTGCCTACGAGCAGTACTTC
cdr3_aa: CASSSITSAYEQYF

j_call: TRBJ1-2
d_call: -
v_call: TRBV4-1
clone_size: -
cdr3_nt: TGCGCCAGCAGCCAAGAAGCAGGGGCTAACTATGGCTACACCTTC
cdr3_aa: CASSQEAGANYGYTF

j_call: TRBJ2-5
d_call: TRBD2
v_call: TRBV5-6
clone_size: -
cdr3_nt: TGTGCCAGCAGCTTGGCGGGGACTAGCGGAGTCCAAGAGACCCAGTACTTC
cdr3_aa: CASSLAGTSGVQETQYF

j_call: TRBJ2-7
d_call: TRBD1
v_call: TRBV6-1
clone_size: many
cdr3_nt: TGTGCCAGCAGTGAAGCGCCAGGGGAGACAGGGTTGAAGTACTTC
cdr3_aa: CASSEAPGETGLKYF

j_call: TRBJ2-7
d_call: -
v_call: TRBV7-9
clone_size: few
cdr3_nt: TGTGCCAGCAGCCCCGGGTGGCCGGACGAGCAGTACTTC
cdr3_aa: CASSPGWPDEQYF

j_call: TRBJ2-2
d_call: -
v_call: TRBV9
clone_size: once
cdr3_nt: TGTGCCAGCAGCCCATCAGGGTTCGGGGAGCTGTTTTTT
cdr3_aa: CASSPSGFGELFF

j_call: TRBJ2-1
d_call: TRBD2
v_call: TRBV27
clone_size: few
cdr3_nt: TGTGCCAGCAGTGTGGGACTAGCGGGCGGCAATGAGCAGTTCTTC
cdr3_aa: CASSVGLAGGNEQFF

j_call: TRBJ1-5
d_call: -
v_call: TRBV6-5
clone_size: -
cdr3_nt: TGTGCCAGCAGTTACTCGTCGGGGGGCAATCAGCCCCAGCATTTT
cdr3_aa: CASSYSSGGNQPQHF

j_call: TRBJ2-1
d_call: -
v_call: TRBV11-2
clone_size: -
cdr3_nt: TGTGCCAGCAGCTTAGTTCGCGGGATTGGGAATGAGCAGTTCTTC
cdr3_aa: CASSLVRGIGNEQFF

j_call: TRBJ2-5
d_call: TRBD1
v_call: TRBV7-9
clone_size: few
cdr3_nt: TGTGCCAGCAGCTTAGCTTTGGGACAGGGGGCTGTTGAGACCCAGTACTTC
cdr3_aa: CASSLALGQGAVETQYF

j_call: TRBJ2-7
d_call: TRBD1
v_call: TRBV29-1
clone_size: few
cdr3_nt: TGCAGCGGAGGGACAGGCTACGAGCAGTACTTC
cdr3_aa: CSGGTGYEQYF

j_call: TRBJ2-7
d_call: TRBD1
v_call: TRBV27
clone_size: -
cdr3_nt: TGTGCCAGCGGCAGTTTAAGGACAGGGGGCCTCTACGAGCAGTACTTC
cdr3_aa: CASGSLRTGGLYEQYF

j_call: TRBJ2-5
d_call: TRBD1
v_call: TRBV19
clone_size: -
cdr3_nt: TGTGCCAGTGAGGACAGGTCGGAGACCCAGTACTTC
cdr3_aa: CASEDRSETQYF

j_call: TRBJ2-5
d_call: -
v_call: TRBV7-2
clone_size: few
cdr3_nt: TGTGCCAGCAGCTTGTTAGGGGAGACCCAGTACTTC
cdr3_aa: CASSLLGETQYF

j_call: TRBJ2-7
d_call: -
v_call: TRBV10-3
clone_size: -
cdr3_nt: TGTGCCATCAGCCTCTGGTCGAACCCACTCGAGCAGTACTTC
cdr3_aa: CAISLWSNPLEQYF

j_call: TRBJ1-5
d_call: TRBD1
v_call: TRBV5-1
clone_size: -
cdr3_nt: TGCGCCAGCAGCTTGGAAGGGACAGGAGACCTCTATAGCAATCAGCCCCAGCATTTT
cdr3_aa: CASSLEGTGDLYSNQPQHF

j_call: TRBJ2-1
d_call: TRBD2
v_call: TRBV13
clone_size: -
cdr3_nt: TGTGCCAGCAGCTTAGGCCCCGGGACTAGCGGGAGTAAGTTCTTC
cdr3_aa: CASSLGPGTSGSKFF

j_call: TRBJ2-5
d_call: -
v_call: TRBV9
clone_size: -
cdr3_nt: TGTGCCAGCAGCGTAGGTGATTCTGCAGAGACCCAGTACTTC
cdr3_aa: CASSVGDSAETQYF

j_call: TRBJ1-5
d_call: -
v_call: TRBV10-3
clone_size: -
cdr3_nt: TGTGCCATCAGTGATTTAACAGGGCAGCCCCAGCATTTT
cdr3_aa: CAISDLTGQPQHF

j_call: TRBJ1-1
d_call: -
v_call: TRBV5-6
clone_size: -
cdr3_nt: TGTGCCAGCAGCTTGGAACAGTACTACACTGAAGCTTTCTTT
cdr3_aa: CASSLEQYYTEAFF

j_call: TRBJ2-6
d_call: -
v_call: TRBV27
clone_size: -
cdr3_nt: TGTGCCAGCAGTTTATATGCGGTGGTTGGGGCCAACGTCCTGACTTTC
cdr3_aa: CASSLYAVVGANVLTF

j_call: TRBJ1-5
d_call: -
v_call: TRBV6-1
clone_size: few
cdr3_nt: TGTGCCAGCAGTGAAGATCTCAGGGCGGGGAGCAATCAGCCCCAGCATTTT
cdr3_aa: CASSEDLRAGSNQPQHF

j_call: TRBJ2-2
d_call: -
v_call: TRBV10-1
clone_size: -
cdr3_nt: TGCGCCAGCAGTGAGTCGATAGACAGCTTAGCCGGGGAGCTGTTTTTT
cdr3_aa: CASSESIDSLAGELFF

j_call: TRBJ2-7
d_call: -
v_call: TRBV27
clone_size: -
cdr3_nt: TGTGCCAGCAGTCCCCTCAAGGGGGAGCAGTACTTC
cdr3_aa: CASSPLKGEQYF

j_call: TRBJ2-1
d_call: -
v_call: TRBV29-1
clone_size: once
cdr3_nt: TGCAGCGGGAAGATGGTCGCGCCCCATGTATTAGATGAGCAGTTCTTC
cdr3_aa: CSGKMVAPHVLDEQFF

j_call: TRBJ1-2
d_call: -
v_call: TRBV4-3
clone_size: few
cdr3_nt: TGCGCCAGCAGCCCGGGATTTCAGCTTGACTATGGCTACACCTTC
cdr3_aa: CASSPGFQLDYGYTF

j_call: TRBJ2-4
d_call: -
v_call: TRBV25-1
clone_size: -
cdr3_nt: TGTGCCAGCAGTGGTGCAGCTGACATTCAGTACTTC
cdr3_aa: CASSGAADIQYF